Following are 30 T cell receptor beta chains from one sample sequenced in a study of T cell changes during pregnancy in multiple sclerosis. The method was immunoSEQ multiplex PCR; TCRdb's version includes in-frame clones alone and lacks a portion of them. This sample has about 69,000 clones; approximately 91% occur once, and the top ten carry 1.4%. Sample: peripheral blood, taken in the third trimester of pregnancy. Source of these receptors: a female donor with multiple sclerosis, enrolled in a pregnancy study.

As DNA, the CDR3 is TGTGCCAGCTCACCCAGTGCGCCTGCCTCAGGGCAAGAGACCCAGTACTTC. Translating gives CASSPSAPASGQETQYF. The rearrangement links TRBV18 to TRBJ2-5, with a possible D match to TRBD1 (5 bases). The germline V and J ends were trimmed by 3 bases and 2 bases, with 19 bases remaining between them. The CDR3 is 17 amino acids. Germline V gene data show CDR1 as KGHSH and CDR2 as LQKENI. The entire variable domain, with the rest obtained from reference TRBV18 and TRBJ2-5, is as follows: NAGVMQNPRHLVRRRGQEARLRCSPMKGHSHVYWYRQLPEEGLKFMVYLQKENIIDESGMPKERFSAEFPKEGPSILRIQQVVRGDSAAYFCASSPSAPASGQETQYFGPGTRLLVL.

This chain connects TRBV27 to TRBJ2-7; weak D call: TRBD2 (5 bases). The germline CDR1 and CDR2 sequences are MNHEY and SMNVEV (reference sequence). CDR3 length: 17 residues. Trimming took 2 bases from V and 0 from J, leaving 17 bases between them. This CDR3 is CASSLEGRSGYSYEQYF. DNA of the CDR3: TGTGCCAGCAGTTTAGAAGGCCGGAGCGGATACTCCTACGAGCAGTACTTC.

V gene TRBV5-1 combines with J gene TRBJ2-7, with 7 positions matching TRBD1. Germline CDR1 SGHRS, CDR2 YFSETQ. V shed 4 bases, J shed 0 bases, and the junction held 13 bases outside the gene matches. This CDR3 is built from 17 residues. CDR3 nucleotides: TGCGCCAGCAGCCGAATATCCGGGACAGCGAGCTCCTACGAGCAGTACTTC. Translated: CASSRISGTASSYEQYF.

V and J are TRBV10-3 and TRBJ2-2, with 8 bases identical to TRBD2. Germline V gives CDR1 ENHRY, CDR2 SYGVKD. The V segment lost 4 bases and the J segment 2 bases; nucleotides outside the gene matches: 6. CDR3 size: 16 residues. The CDR3 spells CAISAPGGSNTGELFF. The CDR3 coding sequence is TGTGCCATCAGTGCCCCGGGGGGGTCTAACACCGGGGAGCTGTTTTTT.

This chain uses TRBV19 with TRBJ1-5, with 9 bases that match TRBD1. V gave up 6 bases and J gave up 6 bases; unmatched junction bases: 15. This CDR3 region has 17 residues. From germline, CDR1 is LNHDA and CDR2 SQIVND (reference sequence). In nucleotides, the CDR3 is TGTGCCAGTAGCTCTCTTACCCGGGACAGGGTGATTCAGCCCCAGCATTTT. It is translated as CASSSLTRDRVIQPQHF. Supplemented by reference TRBV19 and TRBJ1-5, the full variable domain reads DGGITQSPKYLFRKEGQNVTLSCEQNLNHDAMYWYRQDPGQGLRLIYYSQIVNDFQKGDIAEGYSVSREKKESFPLTVTSAQKNPTAFYLCASSSLTRDRVIQPQHFGDGTRLSIL.

The rearrangement joins TRBV5-1 to TRBJ2-7; 7 bases map to TRBD2. V lost 3 bases, J lost 3 bases, and 12 bases stayed unmatched. The CDR3 consists of 16 residues. Per the germline V gene, CDR1 is SGHRS and CDR2 is YFSETQ. CDR3 sequence (DNA): TGCGCCAGCAGCTCGGGGGGTTCTAGCGGTATCTACGAGCAGTACTTC. It encodes CASSSGGSSGIYEQYF.

The chain recombines TRBV28 with TRBJ2-1; TRBD2 matches at 15 bases. Germline CDR1 reads MDHEN; CDR2 reads SYDVKM. Germline trimming cut 5 bases from V and 6 bases from J; bases unmatched to any gene: 23. This CDR3 is built from 22 residues. The CDR3 reads CASSPRYSGTSGGFVKINEQFF. The CDR3 DNA reads as TGTGCCAGCAGTCCTAGGTACTCCGGGACTAGCGGGGGGTTCGTCAAGATCAATGAGCAGTTCTTC. The variable domain in full, with the rest retrieved from reference TRBV28 and TRBJ2-1, is DVKVTQSSRYLVKRTGEKVFLECVQDMDHENMFWYRQDPGLGLRLIYFSYDVKMKEKGDIPEGYSVSREKKERFSLILESASTNQTSMYLCASSPRYSGTSGGFVKINEQFFGPGTRLTVL.

V and J are TRBV6-1 and TRBJ1-4, with no clear D. Between the trimmed V and J ends, which lost 4 bases and 8 bases, there was a span of 17 bases. The CDR3 is made up of 15 amino acids. Germline-derived CDR1 and CDR2 are MNHNS and SASEGT. The CDR3 spells CASSVDGRGWEKLFF. The CDR3 DNA follows: TGTGCCAGCAGTGTGGACGGACGGGGTTGGGAAAAACTGTTTTTT.

The V and J genes are TRBV4-1 and TRBJ1-2; TRBD1 matches 9 bases. Germline CDR1 is MGHRA and CDR2 is YSYEKL. V lost 1 base, J lost 8 bases, and 5 bases stayed unmatched. CDR3 length: 14 amino acids. The CDR3 sequence is CASSQVGTGQGYTF. The CDR3 nucleotides read TGCGCCAGCAGCCAAGTGGGGACAGGGCAGGGCTACACCTTC.

The chain carries TRBV5-1 and TRBJ2-3, with D tentatively TRBD2 (6 bases). The CDR3 is 15 amino acids. Trimming removed 3 bases from V and 0 bases from J, with 11 bases in between. CDR1 and CDR2 from the germline V gene are SGHRS and YFSETQ. CDR3 region: CASSSGTPSTDTQYF. CDR3 DNA sequence: TGCGCCAGCAGCTCGGGGACTCCTAGCACAGATACGCAGTATTTT.

V usage is TRBV15 and J usage is TRBJ1-2, with TRBD1 identical over 9 bases. Germline trimming cut 4 bases from V and 10 bases from J; bases unmatched to any gene: 10. The V gene's germline CDR1 is LNHNV and CDR2 YYDKDF (reference sequence). This CDR3 is 14 amino acids long. CDR3 coding DNA: TGTGCCACCAGCACCCGCCGGACAGGGGAGGACTACACCTTC. Its protein is CATSTRRTGEDYTF.

The rearrangement uses TRBV28 and TRBJ1-2; no clear D gene. The CDR3 has 15 residues. Germline V gene sequence: CDR1 MDHEN, CDR2 SYDVKM. Trimming left V 5 bases short and J 2 bases short, with 15 bases between. CDR3 sequence (DNA): TGTGCCAGCAGTCGCCGAGGTTCCCTAAACTATGGCTACACCTTC. Encoded protein: CASSRRGSLNYGYTF.

This clone was seen more than once but under ten times. The chain combines TRBV20-1 with TRBJ1-6; D not certain. The ends were cut back, 6 bases at V and 11 bases at J, with 11 bases in the middle. This CDR3 has 11 amino acids. CDR1 and CDR2 from the germline V gene are DFQATT and SNEGSKA (reference sequence). The CDR3 spells CSASTNPPLHF. Written as DNA, the CDR3 is TGCAGTGCCAGTACCAACCCACCCCTCCACTTT.

The J gene is TRBJ2-5, the V gene TRBV12-1; TRBD1, as called in the table, went unchecked against the DNA. TRBV12-1 is designated a pseudogene. This CDR3 is 14 amino acids long. The CDR3 sequence: CASSFWGGQETQYF. DNA for the CDR3: TGTGCCAGCAGCTTTTGGGGCGGCCAAGAGACCCAGTACTTC.

The chain joins TRBV30 to TRBJ1-4; a possible D gene is TRBD1 (5 bases). Trimming cost V 2 bases and J 12 bases, with 10 bases left between them. Germline CDR1 is GTSNPN and CDR2 is SVGIG (reference sequence). This CDR3 spans 11 amino acids. The chain's CDR3 is CAWSWGGELFF. DNA for the CDR3: TGTGCCTGGAGTTGGGGGGGAGAACTGTTTTTT.

The chain links TRBV30 to TRBJ2-2, with TRBD2 as a possible D gene (6 bases). The CDR3 is made up of 15 amino acids. Trimming left V 0 bases short and J 4 bases short, with 12 bases between. The germline V gene encodes CDR1 GTSNPN and CDR2 SVGIG (reference sequence). The CDR3 loop reads CAWSVWDSSTGELFF. The CDR3 DNA sequence: TGTGCCTGGAGTGTATGGGACTCCTCCACCGGGGAGCTGTTTTTT.

V gene TRBV27 combines with J gene TRBJ1-2; tentatively, D is TRBD1 (5 bases). Germline values: CDR1 MNHEY, CDR2 SMNVEV (reference sequence). V was trimmed by 0 bases and J by 7 bases, leaving 12 bases between them. The CDR3 spans 14 residues. The chain's CDR3 is CASSLSGGSVGYTF. The CDR3 DNA follows: TGTGCCAGCAGTTTATCGGGGGGAAGCGTTGGCTACACCTTC.

The chain couples TRBV2 to TRBJ2-2; D possibly corresponds to TRBD1 (5 bases). The germline V gene has CDR1 SNHLY and CDR2 FYNNEI. The V end lost 3 bases, the J end lost 5 bases, and 10 bases lay between the germline ends. This CDR3 has 14 amino acids. The CDR3 region has the DNA TGTGCCAGCAGTGAGTTTAGGGGAACCGGGGAGCTGTTTTTT. Translating it yields CASSEFRGTGELFF.

The chain has TRBV19 and TRBJ2-2; D unresolved. The germline CDR1 and CDR2 sequences are LNHDA and SQIVND (reference sequence). There are 17 residues in the CDR3. Trimming left V 4 bases short and J 7 bases short, with 22 bases between. The chain's CDR3 is CASSTRTSTSRDGELFF. The CDR3 coding sequence is TGTGCCAGTAGTACTCGAACTTCGACATCCCGTGACGGGGAGCTGTTTTTT.

The gene calls are TRBV5-6 and TRBJ2-5; tentatively, D is TRBD2 (6 bases). V was cut by 3 bases and J by 5 bases, with 17 bases left in between. The CDR3 covers 15 residues. Germline V gives CDR1 SGHDT, CDR2 YYEEEE. The CDR3 sequence: CASSSSGLLMETQYF. In nucleotides, the CDR3 is TGTGCCAGCAGCTCCTCGGGACTCCTAATGGAGACCCAGTACTTC.

This clone showed up just a few times. The chain employs TRBV7-3 and TRBJ2-2, with D possibly matching TRBD1 (6 bases). The CDR3 sequence is 13 residues long. Trimming took off 5 bases at V and 3 bases at J, with 7 bases between the two ends. In germline, CDR1 is SGHTA, CDR2 FQGTGA. This chain's CDR3 is CASSQGHTGELFF. In DNA form, the CDR3 reads TGTGCCAGCAGCCAGGGGCACACCGGGGAGCTGTTTTTT. The complete variable domain, with remaining parts taken from reference TRBV7-3 and TRBJ2-2, reads GAGVSQTPSNKVTEKGKYVELRCDPISGHTALYWYRQSLGQGPEFLIYFQGTGAADDSGLPNDRFFAVRPEGSVSTLKIQRTERGDSAVYLCASSQGHTGELFFGEGSRLTVL.

With regard to this clone: One junction end does not reproduce the germline sequence, and a read error may be involved. The V call is TRBV18, the J call TRBJ1-2; 9 bases are a match to TRBD1. Germline V CDR1 and CDR2: KGHSH, LQKENI. CDR3 length equals 14 residues. This chain's CDR3 is CASSPLQGAEGYTF. The CDR3 DNA reads TGTGCCAGCTCCCCACTACAGGGGGCGGAAGGCTACACCTTC.

The chain recombines TRBV6-5 with TRBJ1-3, with D hard to call. Trimming left V 2 bases short and J 0 bases short, with 8 bases between. Germline V lookup: CDR1 MNHEY, CDR2 SVGAGI. The length of the CDR3 is 15 residues. CDR3 sequence: CASSYSWASGNTIYF. CDR3 nucleotide sequence: TGTGCCAGCAGTTACAGCTGGGCCTCTGGAAACACCATATATTTT.

The V and J genes are TRBV11-2 and TRBJ2-3, with TRBD2 identical over 7 bases. This CDR3 has 16 amino acids. Germline-derived CDR1 and CDR2 are SGHAT and FQNNGV. V lost 5 bases, J lost 3 bases, and 11 bases stayed unmatched. The CDR3 DNA reads as TGTGCCAGCAGCCCGAAGTGGGGGGGGAAAACAGATACGCAGTATTTT. Residues: CASSPKWGGKTDTQYF. The full variable domain, rest sourced from reference TRBV11-2 and TRBJ2-3, is EAGVAQSPRYKIIEKRQSVAFWCNPISGHATLYWYQQILGQGPKLLIQFQNNGVVDDSQLPKDRFSAERLKGVDSTLKIQPAKLEDSAVYLCASSPKWGGKTDTQYFGPGTRLTVL.

DNA for the CDR3: TGTGCCAGCAGAGCCACAGGTTTTGAACAGCCCCAGCATTTT. Amino acids: CASRATGFEQPQHF. The chain uses TRBV28 and TRBJ1-5, with a weak D call TRBD1 (5 bases). The CDR3 is 14 amino acids. V dropped 6 bases and J dropped 7 bases, with 16 bases sitting between them. Germline CDR1 MDHEN, CDR2 SYDVKM.

The chain joins TRBV30 to TRBJ2-7; unclear D gene. With 7 bases removed from V and 0 bases from J, the gap between germline ends came to 13 bases. Germline CDR1 reads GTSNPN; CDR2 reads SVGIG (reference sequence). CDR3 length: 13 residues. As DNA, the CDR3 is TGTGCCTTTCGAAAACCGAGCTCCTACGAGCAGTACTTC. Its translation is CAFRKPSSYEQYF.

The V call is TRBV6-5, the J call TRBJ1-1; D is ambiguous. The V gene's germline CDR1 is MNHEY and CDR2 SVGAGI. V was cut by 0 bases and J by 8 bases, with 10 bases left in between. The length of the CDR3 is 13 residues. CDR3 nucleotide sequence: TGTGCCAGCAGTTACTCGATAGCGGAAGAAGCTTTCTTT. This codes for CASSYSIAEEAFF.

The chain combines TRBV5-1 with TRBJ2-7; D is ambiguous. V lost 0 bases, J lost 1 base, and 5 bases lay in between. CDR1 SGHRS and CDR2 YFSETQ come from the germline V gene. This CDR3 spans 13 amino acids. The CDR3 nucleotides are TGCGCCAGCAGCTTGGGTGAGTCCTACGAGCAGTACTTC. It is translated as CASSLGESYEQYF.

The J gene is TRBJ1-6, the V gene TRBV5-6; 7 nucleotides line up with TRBD1. Germline values: CDR1 SGHDT, CDR2 YYEEEE. This CDR3 has 15 amino acids. Trimming cost V 0 bases and J 14 bases; bases outside gene matches: 11. This CDR3 reads CASSLGGTVTSALHF. As DNA, the CDR3 is TGTGCCAGCAGCTTGGGTGGGACAGTTACTTCGGCCCTCCACTTT. The full variable domain, with the rest looked up from reference TRBV5-6 and TRBJ1-6, is DAGVTQSPTHLIKTRGQQVTLRCSPKSGHDTVSWYQQALGQGPQFIFQYYEEEERQRGNFPDRFSGHQFPNYSSELNVNALLLGDSALYLCASSLGGTVTSALHFGNGTRLTVT.

The chain uses TRBV10-2 and TRBJ1-1, with 8 positions matching TRBD1. The CDR3 has 15 amino acids. The J segment lost 0 bases and the V segment lost 4 bases, leaving 4 bases of the junction unmatched. Germline CDR1 reads WSHSY; CDR2 reads SAAADI. The CDR3 region is CASSGTGRLNTEAFF. DNA for the CDR3: TGCGCCAGCAGTGGGACAGGGAGATTGAACACTGAAGCTTTCTTT.